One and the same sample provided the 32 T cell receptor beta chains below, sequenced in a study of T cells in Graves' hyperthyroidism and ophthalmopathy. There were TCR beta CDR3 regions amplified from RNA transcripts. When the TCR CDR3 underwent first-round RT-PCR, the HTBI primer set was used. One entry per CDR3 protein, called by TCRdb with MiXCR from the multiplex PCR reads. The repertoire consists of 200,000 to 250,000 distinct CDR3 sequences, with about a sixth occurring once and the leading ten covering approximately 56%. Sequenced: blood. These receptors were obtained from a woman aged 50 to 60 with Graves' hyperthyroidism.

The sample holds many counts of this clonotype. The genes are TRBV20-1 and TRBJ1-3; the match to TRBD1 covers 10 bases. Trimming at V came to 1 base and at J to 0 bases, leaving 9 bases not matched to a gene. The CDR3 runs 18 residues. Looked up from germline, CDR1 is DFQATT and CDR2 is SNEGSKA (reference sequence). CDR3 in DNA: TGCAGTGCTAGAGGTGGACGACAGGGGGCTAACTCTGGAAACACCATATATTTT. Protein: CSARGGRQGANSGNTIYF.

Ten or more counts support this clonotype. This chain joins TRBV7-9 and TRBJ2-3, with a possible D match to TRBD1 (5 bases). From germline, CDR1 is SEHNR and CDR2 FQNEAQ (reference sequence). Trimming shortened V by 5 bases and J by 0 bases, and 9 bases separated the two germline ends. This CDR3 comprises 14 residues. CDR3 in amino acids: CASSRGQSTDTQYF. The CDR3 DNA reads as TGTGCCAGCAGCAGGGGCCAAAGCACAGATACGCAGTATTTT.

The CDR3 loop is CASSPPERLTEQFF. CDR3 DNA sequence: TGTGCCAGCTCACCACCGGAGCGGCTCACTGAGCAGTTCTTC. The rearrangement links TRBV18 to TRBJ2-1; D is possibly TRBD2 (5 bases). The CDR3 consists of 14 residues. Per germline, CDR1 KGHSH and CDR2 LQKENI. The ends were cut back, 0 bases at V and 9 bases at J, with 12 bases in the middle.

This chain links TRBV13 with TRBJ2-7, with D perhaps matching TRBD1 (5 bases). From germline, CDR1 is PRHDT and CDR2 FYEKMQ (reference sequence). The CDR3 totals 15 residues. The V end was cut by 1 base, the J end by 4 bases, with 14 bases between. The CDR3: CASSLVSRGTYEQYF. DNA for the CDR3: TGTGCCAGCAGCTTAGTTAGTAGGGGCACGTACGAGCAGTACTTC.

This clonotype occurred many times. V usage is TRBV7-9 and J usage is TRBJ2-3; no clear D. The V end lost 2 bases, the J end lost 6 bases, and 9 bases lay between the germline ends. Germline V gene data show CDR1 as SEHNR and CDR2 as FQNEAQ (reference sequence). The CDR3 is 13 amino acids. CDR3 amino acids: CASSLSLADTQYF. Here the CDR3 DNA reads TGTGCCAGCAGCTTATCGCTTGCGGATACGCAGTATTTT.

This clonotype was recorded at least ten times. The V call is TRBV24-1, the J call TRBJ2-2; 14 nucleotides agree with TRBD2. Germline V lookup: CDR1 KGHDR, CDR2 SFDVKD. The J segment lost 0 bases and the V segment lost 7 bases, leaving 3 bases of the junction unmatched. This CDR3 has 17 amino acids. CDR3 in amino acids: CATSSGLAGANTGELFF. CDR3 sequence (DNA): TGTGCCACCAGCTCGGGACTAGCGGGAGCGAACACCGGGGAGCTGTTTTTT.

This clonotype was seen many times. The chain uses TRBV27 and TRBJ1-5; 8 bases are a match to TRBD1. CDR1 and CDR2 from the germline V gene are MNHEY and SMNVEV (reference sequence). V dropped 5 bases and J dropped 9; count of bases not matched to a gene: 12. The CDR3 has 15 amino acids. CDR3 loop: CASSPKAGGLAPQHF. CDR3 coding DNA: TGTGCCAGCAGTCCAAAGGCAGGGGGCCTGGCGCCCCAGCATTTT.

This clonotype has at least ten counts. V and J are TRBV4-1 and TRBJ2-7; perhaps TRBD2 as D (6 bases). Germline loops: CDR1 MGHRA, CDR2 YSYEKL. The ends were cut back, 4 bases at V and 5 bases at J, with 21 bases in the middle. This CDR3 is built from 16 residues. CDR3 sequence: CASSPFETWEDHEQYF. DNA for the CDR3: TGCGCCAGCAGCCCCTTTGAGACTTGGGAGGACCACGAGCAGTACTTC.

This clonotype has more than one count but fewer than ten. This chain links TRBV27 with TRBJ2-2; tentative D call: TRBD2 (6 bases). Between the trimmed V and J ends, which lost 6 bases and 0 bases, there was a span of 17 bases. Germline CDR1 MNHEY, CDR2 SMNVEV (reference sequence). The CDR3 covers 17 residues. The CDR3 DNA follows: TGTGCCAGCAGCACCCTTGTCACTAGCTCGAACACCGGGGAGCTGTTTTTT. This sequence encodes CASSTLVTSSNTGELFF.

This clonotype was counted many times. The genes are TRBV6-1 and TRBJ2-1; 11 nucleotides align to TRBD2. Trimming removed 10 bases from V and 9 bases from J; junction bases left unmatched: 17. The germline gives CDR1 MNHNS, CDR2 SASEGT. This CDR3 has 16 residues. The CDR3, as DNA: TGTGCCACCACCCTTGAGGCCGCCGGGACTAGCGGTGAGCAGTTCTTC. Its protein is CATTLEAAGTSGEQFF.

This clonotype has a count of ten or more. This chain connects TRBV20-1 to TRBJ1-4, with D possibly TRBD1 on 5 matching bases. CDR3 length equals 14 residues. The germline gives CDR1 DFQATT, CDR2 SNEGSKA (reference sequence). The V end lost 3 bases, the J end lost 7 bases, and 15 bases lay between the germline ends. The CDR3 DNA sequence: TGCAGTGCTAGTTCCCCGGTAGGGACTGAAAAACTGTTTTTT. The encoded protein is CSASSPVGTEKLFF.

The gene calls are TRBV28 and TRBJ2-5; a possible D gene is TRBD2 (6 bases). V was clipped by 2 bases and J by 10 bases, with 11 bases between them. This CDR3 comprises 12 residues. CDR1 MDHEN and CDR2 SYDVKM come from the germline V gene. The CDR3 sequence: CASSLGPGDQYF. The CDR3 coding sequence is TGTGCCAGCAGTTTAGGACCGGGAGACCAGTACTTC.

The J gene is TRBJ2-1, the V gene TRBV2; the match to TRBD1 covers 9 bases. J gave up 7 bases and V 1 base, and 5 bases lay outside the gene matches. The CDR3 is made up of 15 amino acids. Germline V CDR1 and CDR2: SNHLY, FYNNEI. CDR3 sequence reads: CASSEGDRELNEQFF. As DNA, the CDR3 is TGTGCCAGCAGTGAAGGGGACAGGGAACTGAATGAGCAGTTCTTC.

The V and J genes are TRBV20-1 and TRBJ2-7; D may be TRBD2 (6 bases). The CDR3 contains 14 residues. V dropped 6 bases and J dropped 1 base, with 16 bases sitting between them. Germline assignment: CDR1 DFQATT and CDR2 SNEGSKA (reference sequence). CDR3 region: CSAPPDGRSYEQYF. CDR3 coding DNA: TGCAGTGCCCCGCCCGACGGGAGATCCTACGAGCAGTACTTC.

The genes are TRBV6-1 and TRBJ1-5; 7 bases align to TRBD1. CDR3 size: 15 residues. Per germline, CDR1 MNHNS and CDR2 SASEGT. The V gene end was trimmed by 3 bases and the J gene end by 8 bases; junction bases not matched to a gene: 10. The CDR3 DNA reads TGTGCCAGCAGTGACCCCGGGACAGCCCCCGAGCCCCAGCATTTT. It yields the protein CASSDPGTAPEPQHF.

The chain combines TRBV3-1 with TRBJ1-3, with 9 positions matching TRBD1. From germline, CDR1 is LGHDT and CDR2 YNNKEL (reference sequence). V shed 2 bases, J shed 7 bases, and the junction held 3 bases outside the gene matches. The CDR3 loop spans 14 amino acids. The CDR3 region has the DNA TGTGCCAGCAGCCAACGGGGGACAGGGAACACCATATATTTT. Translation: CASSQRGTGNTIYF.

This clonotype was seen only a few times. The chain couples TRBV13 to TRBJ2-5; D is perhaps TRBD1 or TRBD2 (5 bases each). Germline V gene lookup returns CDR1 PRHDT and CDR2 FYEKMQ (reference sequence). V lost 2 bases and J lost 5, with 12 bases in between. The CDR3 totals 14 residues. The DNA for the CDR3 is TGTGCCAGCAGCTTATGGGGGATTGTGGAGACCCAGTACTTC. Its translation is CASSLWGIVETQYF. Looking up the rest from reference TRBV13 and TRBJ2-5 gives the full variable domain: AAGVIQSPRHLIKEKRETATLKCYPIPRHDTVYWYQQGPGQDPQFLISFYEKMQSDKGSIPDRFSAQQFSDYHSELNMSSLELGDSALYFCASSLWGIVETQYFGPGTRLLVL.

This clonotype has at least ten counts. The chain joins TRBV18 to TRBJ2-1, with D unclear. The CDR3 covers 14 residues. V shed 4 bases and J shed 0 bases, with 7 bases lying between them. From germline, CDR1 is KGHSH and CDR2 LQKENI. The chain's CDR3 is CASSRLSSYNEQFF. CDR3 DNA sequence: TGTGCCAGCTCACGTTTGAGCTCCTACAATGAGCAGTTCTTC.

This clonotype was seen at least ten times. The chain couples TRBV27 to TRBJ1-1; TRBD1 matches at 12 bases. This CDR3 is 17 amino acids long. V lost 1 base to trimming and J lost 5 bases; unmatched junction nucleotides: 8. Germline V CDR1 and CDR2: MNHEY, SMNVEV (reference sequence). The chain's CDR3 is CASSLFGGDRGRTEAFF. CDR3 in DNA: TGTGCCAGCAGTTTATTTGGGGGGGACAGGGGGCGAACTGAAGCTTTCTTT.

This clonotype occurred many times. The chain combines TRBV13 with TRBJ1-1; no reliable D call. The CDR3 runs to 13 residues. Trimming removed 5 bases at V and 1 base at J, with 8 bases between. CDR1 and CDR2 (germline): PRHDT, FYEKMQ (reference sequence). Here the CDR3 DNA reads TGTGCCAGCAGCCTATACAAGAACACTGAAGCTTTCTTT. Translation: CASSLYKNTEAFF.

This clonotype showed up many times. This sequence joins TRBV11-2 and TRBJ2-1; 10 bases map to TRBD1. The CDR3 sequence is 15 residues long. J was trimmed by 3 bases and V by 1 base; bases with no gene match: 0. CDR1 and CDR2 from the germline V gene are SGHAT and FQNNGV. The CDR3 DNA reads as TGTGCCAGCAGCTTAGGGGACAGGGGCTACAATGAGCAGTTCTTC. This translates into CASSLGDRGYNEQFF.

In nucleotides, the CDR3 is TGTGCCAGCAGCTTAGAGGCCTCCAGCTCCTACAATGAGCAGTTCTTC. Encoded protein: CASSLEASSSYNEQFF. This chain links TRBV7-9 with TRBJ2-1; D gene unclear. The CDR3 is made up of 16 amino acids. Between the trimmed V and J ends, which lost 1 base and 0 bases, there was a span of 10 bases. The V gene's germline CDR1 is SEHNR and CDR2 FQNEAQ (reference sequence).

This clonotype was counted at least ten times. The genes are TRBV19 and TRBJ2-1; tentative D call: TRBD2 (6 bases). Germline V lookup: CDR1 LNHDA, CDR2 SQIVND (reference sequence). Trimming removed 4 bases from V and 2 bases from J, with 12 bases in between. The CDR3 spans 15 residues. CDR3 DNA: TGTGCCAGTAGTAGTGGGGGGTTCCCCTACAATGAGCAGTTCTTC. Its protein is CASSSGGFPYNEQFF.

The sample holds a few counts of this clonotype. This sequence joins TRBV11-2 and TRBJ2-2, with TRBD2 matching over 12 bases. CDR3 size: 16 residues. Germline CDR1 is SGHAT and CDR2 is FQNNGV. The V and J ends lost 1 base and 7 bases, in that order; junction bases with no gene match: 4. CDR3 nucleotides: TGTGCCAGCAGCTTAGGGGGACTAGCGGGTCGCGGGGAGCTGTTTTTT. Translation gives CASSLGGLAGRGELFF.

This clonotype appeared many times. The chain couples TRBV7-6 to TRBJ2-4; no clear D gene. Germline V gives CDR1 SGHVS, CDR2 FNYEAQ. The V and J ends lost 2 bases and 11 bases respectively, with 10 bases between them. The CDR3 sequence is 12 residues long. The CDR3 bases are TGTGCCAGCAGCTTATCCCGAGGCGTTCAGTACTTC. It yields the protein CASSLSRGVQYF.

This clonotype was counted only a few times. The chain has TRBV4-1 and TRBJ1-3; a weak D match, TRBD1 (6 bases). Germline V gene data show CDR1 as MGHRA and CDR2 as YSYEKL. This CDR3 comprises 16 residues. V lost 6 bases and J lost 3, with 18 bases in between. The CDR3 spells CASSPSRGQYGNTIYF. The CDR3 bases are TGCGCCAGCAGTCCTAGTCGGGGGCAGTATGGAAACACCATATATTTT.

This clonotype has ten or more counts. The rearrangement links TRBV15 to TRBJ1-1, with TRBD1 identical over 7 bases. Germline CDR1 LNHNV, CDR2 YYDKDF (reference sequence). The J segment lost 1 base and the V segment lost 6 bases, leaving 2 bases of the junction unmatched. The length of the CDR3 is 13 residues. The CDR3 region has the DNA TGTGCCACCAGGACAGGGAAGAACACTGAAGCTTTCTTT. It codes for CATRTGKNTEAFF.

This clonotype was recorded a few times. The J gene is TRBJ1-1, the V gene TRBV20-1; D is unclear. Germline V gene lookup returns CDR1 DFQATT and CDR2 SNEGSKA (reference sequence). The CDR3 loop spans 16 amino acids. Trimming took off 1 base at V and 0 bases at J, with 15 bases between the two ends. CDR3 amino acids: CSARAPGRLMNTEAFF. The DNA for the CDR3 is TGCAGTGCTAGAGCCCCGGGCCGGCTCATGAACACTGAAGCTTTCTTT.

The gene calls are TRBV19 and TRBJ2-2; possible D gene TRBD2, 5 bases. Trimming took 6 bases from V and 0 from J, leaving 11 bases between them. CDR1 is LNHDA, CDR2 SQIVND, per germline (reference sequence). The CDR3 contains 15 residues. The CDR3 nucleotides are TGTGCCAGTAGAACCGGGGAAACGAACACCGGGGAGCTGTTTTTT. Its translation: CASRTGETNTGELFF.

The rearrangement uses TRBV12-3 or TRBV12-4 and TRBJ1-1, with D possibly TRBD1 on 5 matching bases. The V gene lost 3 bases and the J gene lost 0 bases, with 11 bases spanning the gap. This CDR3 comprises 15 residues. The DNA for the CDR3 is TGTGCCAGCAGTTTTGGGCAGGGCTTGAACACTGAAGCTTTCTTT. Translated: CASSFGQGLNTEAFF.

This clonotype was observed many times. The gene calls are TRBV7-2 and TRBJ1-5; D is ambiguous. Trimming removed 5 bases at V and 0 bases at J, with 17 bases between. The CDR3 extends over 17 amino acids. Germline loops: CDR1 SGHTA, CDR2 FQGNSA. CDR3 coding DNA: TGTGCCAGCAGCCCCGTTGACAAACTCTATAGCAATCAGCCCCAGCATTTT. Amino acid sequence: CASSPVDKLYSNQPQHF.

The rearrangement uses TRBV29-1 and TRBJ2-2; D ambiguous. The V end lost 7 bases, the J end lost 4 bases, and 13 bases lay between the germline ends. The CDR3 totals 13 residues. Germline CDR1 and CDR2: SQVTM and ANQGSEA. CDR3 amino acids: CSATGGFTGELFF. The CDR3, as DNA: TGCAGCGCGACGGGTGGCTTCACCGGGGAGCTGTTTTTT.